A selection of T cell receptor beta chains follows, all from one sample in a study of T-cell memory formation after mild COVID-19. TCRdb ran MiXCR on the 5' RACE reads and lists one entry per CDR3 protein. Of approximately 42,000 distinct CDR3 sequences listed, over 6.5% are singletons. Material: PBMCs or a T cell subset sorted from them (not recorded which). The origin of the receptors is an adult who had mild COVID-19 (a few samples of this study predate the infection). Cell type and time point are not known. The CDR3 runs from the conserved cysteine through the conserved F or W. A D gene is named only where the DNA matches it firmly.

CASMSGRDRVTGYTF	TRBV25-1	TRBD1	TRBJ1-2
CASTGQKFNEQFF	TRBV2	-	TRBJ2-1
CASSFSGSNDEQFF	TRBV12-3/TRBV12-4	TRBD2	TRBJ2-1
CASSQGAKANYGYTF	TRBV4-1	-	TRBJ1-2
CASSSGQGFEAFF	TRBV7-2	TRBD1	TRBJ1-1
CASSPGVVAGAQETQYF	TRBV5-1	TRBD2	TRBJ2-5
CASSFGGVDPGNTIYF	TRBV18	-	TRBJ1-3
CASSQDSLAYNEQFF	TRBV4-2	-	TRBJ2-1
CAILKGGDTEAFF	TRBV12-3/TRBV12-4	-	TRBJ1-1
CATSRSSGGTSSSYNEQFF	TRBV15	TRBD2	TRBJ2-1
CASSPPMNTEAFF	TRBV18	-	TRBJ1-1
CASSPTGVGGTEAFF	TRBV3-1	-	TRBJ1-1
CATSGRIGLSGANVLTF	TRBV24-1	-	TRBJ2-6
CASSVGIGDESTEAFF	TRBV9	-	TRBJ1-1
CASSSEDRTYEQYF	TRBV13	-	TRBJ2-7
CASSIGTSGNTDTQYF	TRBV11-2	TRBD2	TRBJ2-3
CASSKTGLSNQPQHF	TRBV6-5	-	TRBJ1-5
CASRRDRSPAFF	TRBV2	-	TRBJ1-1
CASSRDRGLTDTQYF	TRBV11-3	TRBD1	TRBJ2-3
CASSKSGPIAGSSTDTQYF	TRBV6-5	-	TRBJ2-3
CASNDRVGETQYF	TRBV7-2	TRBD1	TRBJ2-5
CATSPQGPSNQPQHF	TRBV24-1	-	TRBJ1-5
CASSQGQGISTDTQYF	TRBV4-2	-	TRBJ2-3
CASTVDGSSGNTIYF	TRBV5-1	-	TRBJ1-3
CASSRGGGSYNEQFF	TRBV5-1	-	TRBJ2-1
CASSRDRGQSGYNEQFF	TRBV7-2	TRBD1	TRBJ2-1
CASSLHQNTEAFF	TRBV7-2	-	TRBJ1-1
CATGIQGADTQYF	TRBV24-1	-	TRBJ2-3
CASSYVPINTGELFF	TRBV6-2/TRBV6-3	-	TRBJ2-2
CASSSPASGGPNTGELFF	TRBV6-5	TRBD2	TRBJ2-2
CASSLASGGVNEQFF	TRBV11-2	TRBD2	TRBJ2-1
CASSLGTGHNQPQHF	TRBV5-1	TRBD1	TRBJ1-5
CSVEPRAGPRGEQFF	TRBV29-1	-	TRBJ2-1
CASSQADSMNTEAFF	TRBV4-2	-	TRBJ1-1
CASRTLSPPGNTIYF	TRBV27	-	TRBJ1-3
CASREGNQPQHF	TRBV27	-	TRBJ1-5
CASSRIAGALIEQFF	TRBV7-3	TRBD2	TRBJ2-1
CAWSVRGGGQPQHF	TRBV30	-	TRBJ1-5
CASRRAGNTGELFF	TRBV6-4	-	TRBJ2-2
CASSPSGGYEQYF	TRBV12-3/TRBV12-4	-	TRBJ2-7
CSASGRVHGTDTQYF	TRBV20-1	TRBD2	TRBJ2-3
CASSFSGPATDTQYF	TRBV6-5	-	TRBJ2-3
CASSVGGTSGGHEQFF	TRBV5-1	TRBD2	TRBJ2-1
CSARGTGGTDTQYF	TRBV20-1	TRBD1	TRBJ2-3
CASSLGGQGFTGELFF	TRBV7-8	TRBD1	TRBJ2-2